Listed below are T cell receptor beta chains from one sample, sequenced in a study of T cell responses to AZD1222 COVID-19 vaccine. This table comes from immunoSEQ multiplex PCR, and its TCRdb copy is limited to in-frame clones, with some not included. This table has roughly 97,000 clones, roughly nine tenths appearing once. This specimen was peripheral blood, taken 28 days after the second dose of the MenACWY control vaccine. These receptors were collected from an adult who received the MenACWY meningococcal vaccine as a control. Each CDR3 is given with its conserved first and last residue. A D gene is named only where the DNA matches it firmly. Part of the rows lack a size; the others show once, few, many or a class for expanded clones.

CDR3: CASSPTGVPTDTQYF
DNA: TGTGCCAGCAGCCCTACAGGGGTGCCCACAGATACGCAGTATTTT
V: TRBV7-2
size: NA
D: TRBD1
J: TRBJ2-3

CDR3: CASSNRGPNTEAFF
DNA: TGTGCCAGCAGCAACAGGGGACCGAACACTGAAGCTTTCTTT
V: TRBV28
size: NA
D: TRBD1
J: TRBJ1-1

CDR3: CASSPSRQGPQHF
DNA: TGTGCCAGCAGCCCCTCCCGCCAGGGGCCCCAGCATTTT
V: TRBV4-2
size: NA
D: NA
J: TRBJ1-5

CDR3: CASSFIGPSSYEQYF
DNA: TGTGCCAGCAGTTTTATCGGACCGAGCTCCTACGAGCAGTACTTC
V: TRBV27
size: NA
D: NA
J: TRBJ2-7

CDR3: CASSLASNRGHGYTF
DNA: TGTGCCAGCAGCTTAGCTTCCAACAGGGGGCATGGCTACACCTTC
V: TRBV7-9
size: once
D: TRBD1
J: TRBJ1-2

CDR3: CASTASRIRRDNEKLFF
DNA: TGTGCCAGCACCGCGAGCCGGATCCGGCGGGATAATGAAAAACTGTTTTTT
V: TRBV7-8
size: NA
D: NA
J: TRBJ1-4

CDR3: CASSQEFRTSNEKLFF
DNA: TGCGCCAGCAGCCAAGAATTCAGGACCTCTAATGAAAAACTGTTTTTT
V: TRBV4-3
size: NA
D: NA
J: TRBJ1-4

CDR3: CASSLALGRGDTQYF
DNA: TGTGCCAGCAGCTTAGCGTTGGGTAGAGGAGATACGCAGTATTTT
V: TRBV7-2
size: NA
D: NA
J: TRBJ2-3

CDR3: CASSFEGFRPQHF
DNA: TGTGCCAGCAGTTTTGAGGGGTTCAGGCCCCAGCATTTT
V: TRBV12-3/TRBV12-4
size: NA
D: NA
J: TRBJ1-5

CDR3: CASRALANYEQYF
DNA: TGTGCCAGCAGGGCCCTAGCAAACTACGAGCAGTACTTC
V: TRBV28
size: NA
D: NA
J: TRBJ2-7

CDR3: CASSQDQEGPYGYTF
DNA: TGTGCCAGCAGCCAAGATCAAGAGGGCCCCTATGGCTACACCTTC
V: TRBV4-2
size: NA
D: NA
J: TRBJ1-2

CDR3: CASSERGQGSGNQPQHF
DNA: TGTGCCAGCAGTGAACGGGGACAGGGTTCGGGCAATCAGCCCCAGCATTTT
V: TRBV6-1
size: NA
D: TRBD1
J: TRBJ1-5

CDR3: CASSLSGLEKETQYF
DNA: TGTGCCAGCAGCTTGTCGGGACTCGAAAAAGAGACCCAGTACTTC
V: TRBV5-4
size: once
D: NA
J: TRBJ2-5

CDR3: CATWRGSGNTIYF
DNA: TGTGCCACCTGGCGAGGGTCTGGAAACACCATATATTTT
V: TRBV6-5
size: NA
D: NA
J: TRBJ1-3

CDR3: CASSLIDSYEQYF
DNA: TGTGCCAGCAGCTTGATAGATTCCTACGAGCAGTACTTC
V: TRBV5-6
size: NA
D: NA
J: TRBJ2-7